This T cell receptor (beta chain) appears in the sequencing data of a study of blood T cell repertoires in COVID-19. Study-wide context: Nucleic acid was either cDNA or gDNA, and it came from T cells, B-cell-depleted T cells, or PBMCs.

Individuals aged about 18 to 89 years were recruited from approximately 22 US areas. In germline, CDR1 is SGDLS, CDR2 YYNGEE. This CDR3 contains 15 residues. With V trimmed by 0 bases and J by 4 bases, 5 bases remained unmatched. This clone has just one count. Using immunoSEQ multiplex PCR, the repertoire was profiled, and TCRdb retains in-frame clones only, with some absent. The data show 200,000 to 250,000 clones, with roughly 84% seen just once and 7% to 8.5% held by the top ten. The sequenced sample was PBMCs or T cells enriched from blood (not recorded which). The origin of this receptor is a man between 25 and 39 years old in a cohort exposed to, infected with or recovered from COVID-19 (not recorded which). This chain uses TRBV9 with TRBJ2-5; 8 nucleotides align to TRBD1. Here the CDR3 reads CASSVAGTGGETQYF. In nucleotides, the CDR3 is TGTGCCAGCAGCGTAGCAGGAACAGGGGGAGAGACCCAGTACTTC.